This record looks at one T cell receptor (beta chain) sequence and its context. TCRdb's copy holds only in-frame clones and misses some; the assay was immunoSEQ multiplex PCR. The repertoire has a few hundred thousand clones, approximately 87% of them found once; the top ten carry roughly 6.4%. The length of the CDR3 is 15 residues. Germline CDR1 is SGHTA and CDR2 is FQGTGA. V lost 0 bases to trimming and J lost 0 bases; unmatched junction nucleotides: 0. The sample comes from a study of blood T cell repertoires in COVID-19. Across the study: Material from acute and convalescent COVID-19 was sourced from the United States, Italy and Spain.

The sequenced sample was peripheral blood. The sequence was collected from a man aged 55 to 70 who had recovered from COVID-19. J is TRBJ2-3 and V is TRBV7-3; 7 positions agree with TRBD2. As DNA, the CDR3 is TGTGCCAGCAGCTTAACCGGGGGGAGCACAGATACGCAGTATTTT. Protein product: CASSLTGGSTDTQYF. Combining the CDR3 with reference TRBV7-3 and TRBJ2-3 gives the whole variable domain GAGVSQTPSNKVTEKGKYVELRCDPISGHTALYWYRQSLGQGPEFLIYFQGTGAADDSGLPNDRFFAVRPEGSVSTLKIQRTERGDSAVYLCASSLTGGSTDTQYFGPGTRLTVL.